The sequence of this T cell receptor beta chain was determined in a study of CD8 T cells in Susac syndrome (dated by TCRdb to about 2019). At the level of the whole study: The study used repertoire sequencing to test whether antigen drove CD8+ T cell activation and differentiation in Susac syndrome. Points the paper makes about the study in general: The TCR sequencing and HLA analysis was acknowledged to have included a relatively small number of individuals.

To note about this clonotype: No antigen is known for it. Nothing much larger sits one base from this clone, and base qualities are not available.

High-throughput TCR beta sequencing profiled peripheral blood CD8+ and CD4+ T cells from healthy donors, Susac syndrome patients and multiple sclerosis patients. Multiple sclerosis controls were treatment-naive patients with stable or active relapsing-remitting disease fulfilling revised McDonald criteria. Bulk CD8+ and CD4+ T cells were purified by magnetic negative isolation, while CD8+ TEMRA cells were enriched using FACS. Blood was drawn into EDTA tubes, processed within 24 hours, and PBMCs were isolated by density gradient centrifugation. PBMCs intended for TCR sequencing were cryopreserved in liquid nitrogen and thawed later in a water bath at 37 degrees C. A purity of at least 90% was achieved for sorted or isolated CD4+, CD8+ and CD8+ TEMRA cells. The CDR3 runs 15 amino acids, cysteine and phenylalanine included. Solely the CDR3 DNA is kept, with 45 bases framed from the first base. At the junction V is shortened by 4 bases and J by 4 bases; bases outside the gene matches: 6. CDR1 is given as SGDLS and CDR2 as YYNGEE, both from the germline V gene.

RNA was extracted using the RNeasy kit, and about 0.45 to 1 ug of the RNA was reverse transcribed with random hexamers. The immunoSEQ multiplex PCR assay, which covers 54 Vbeta and 13 Jbeta segments, was used to amplify TCR beta CDR3 regions. PCR amplification bias was corrected using a synthetic template baseline for primer optimization and computational correction. The original methods were these. Reads were assigned to V, D and J genes according to IMGT and analyzed in immunoSEQ Analyzer, with only productive sequences retained. Clonality was computed as one minus Shannon entropy normalized by log2 of the number of productive unique sequences. For each patient and control, public and private clones were evaluated within the 100 most prevalent clones. Susac-specific clones were defined as absent from healthy and MS cohorts, 1052 published viral clones and other ImmuneACCESS disease sequences. TCRdb applied fastp at Q25 and MiXCR to the public reads, then kept only in-frame beta chains. Each entry is one CDR3 protein sequence, shown with its most common DNA and genes. The V and J calls and clone size are TCRdb's, not the authors'. The sample data list roughly 130,000 distinct CDR3 sequences, and 95% of these were observed just once. The top ten clones comprise about 0.11% of the sample.

This TCR was sampled from a human donor with multiple sclerosis. The V and J segments used are TRBV9 and TRBJ1-2, and 11 junction bases match TRBD1. Sequenced sample: CD4+ T cells from PBMCs. The DNA sequence is given as TGTGCCAGCAGCCCGAGGACAGGGGGCGGCTATGGCTACACCTTC. It specifies CASSPRTGGGYGYTF.